This TCR beta chain was captured in a study of long-term antiretroviral therapy in people with HIV. Study-wide points: At every time point, clones expanded before ART dominated the repertoire. Diversity went up after ART and still fell short of transplant donor controls.

V shed 0 bases and J shed 4 bases, with 14 bases lying between them. CDR3 length: 16 residues. The V gene's germline CDR1 is MGHRA and CDR2 YSYEKL. This clone came up a few times. As yet, its antigen is unknown. Researchers report immunoSEQ v3.0 was run at survey level. Researchers set sequencing to target about 35,000-55,000 T-cell genomes per sample. Libraries were prepared by immunoSEQ multiplex PCR; TCRdb keeps only in-frame clonotypes and omits some of them. The table has 20,000 to 30,000 clones, more than 65% seen once. Treatment for all HIV-infected participants took place in the United States. Source: unsorted PBMCs, taken 3 years after starting antiretroviral therapy. This chain uses TRBV4-1 with TRBJ2-3, with D perhaps being TRBD1 or TRBD2 (6 bases each). The sequence was collected from a middle-aged man with HIV. CDR3 amino acids: CASSQDPGGGSDTQYF. CDR3 coding DNA: TGCGCCAGCAGCCAAGATCCCGGGGGCGGGTCAGATACGCAGTATTTT.